This T cell receptor (beta chain) was documented in a study of cytomegalovirus exposure and HLA in healthy donors (dated by TCRdb to about 2017). Study-wide context: According to an earlier analysis of 550 to 750 of the donors, 200 million or so T cells yielded 90 million to 140 million unique TCR beta sequences and 276 Gb of sequence data. About 300 gigabases of sequencing data and some 85 million unique TCR sequences were included in an early release covering several hundred HLA-typed donors. Of the 300 to 500 genotyped donors, 75% to 85% were placed in the genetic ancestry cluster associated with self-reported Caucasian donors. The study aimed to test whether signatures of past pathogen exposure could be identified by cataloging public T cell receptors. Using immunosequencing, the study profiled T cell repertoires from 500 to 800 subjects and related those repertoires to cytomegalovirus serostatus. Besides the first cohort of around 670 subjects, a separate validation cohort made up of 90 to 150 different subjects was used. The study combined high-throughput TCR immunosequencing, statistical association of individual TCRs with disease status, and machine learning to predict cytomegalovirus infection status. In a later analysis, previously published TCR beta repertoires from 550 to 700 donors were re-analyzed and high-resolution HLA genotyping was added so that TCR occurrence patterns could be studied. The later analysis used no new phenotypic data to find candidate immune exposures, relying instead on TCR beta sequences and their occurrence across donors. An earlier analysis of about 600 of the donors used high-throughput TCR beta sequencing to judge whether each TCR beta V gene segment behaved as functional or pseudogenic. Donor age, sex, ethnicity and CMV serostatus were collected together with the repertoire data. Genome-wide SNP genotypes for about 60% of the roughly 700 donors were used in a later genetic analysis, which treated that subset as a discovery cohort. All discovery cohort repertoires had been generated using a single sequencing platform. HLA typing included class I and class II loci at four-digit resolution. The number of donors typed differed by locus, with about 629-630 for A, B, C, DRB1 and DQB1, around 560 for DQA1, under 610 for DPA1, and around 450 for DPB1. Because of strong linkage in the cohort, a few DR-DQ haplotypes were treated as single units for association and clustering. Among about 390 genotyped donors of the cohort, an average of roughly 240,000 unique TCR beta nucleotide sequences were sequenced per donor, roughly a sixth of them non-productive. Overall study results and their limits: A later analysis found that most CMV-associated TCR beta chains appeared HLA-restricted, with HLA associations seemingly driven largely by CMV exposure. A cluster of highly shared sequence variants was judged likely to represent a technical artifact of the sequencing pipeline. The classifier was reported to diagnose cytomegalovirus status with high specificity and sensitivity in both the original and validation cohorts. Because the 87-base-pair reads could not distinguish some IMGT-functional V segments, including TRBV6-2 and TRBV6-3, those segments were excluded. The cohort was sequenced for TCR beta chains only, and without alpha or paired-chain data the features that could be detected were limited. Correlated functional status among segregating V segments might reflect linkage disequilibrium, but an unknown experimental factor could not be ruled out. Roughly 17 rarely observed V segments, including chromosome 9 orphons, were excluded from the earlier analysis of approximately 500 of the donors because counts were too low. It was suggested by the authors that the approach could potentially be generalized to other disease states and immunological phenotypes. CMV serostatus was the only immune exposure information available for the cohort. A later analysis reported that several top co-occurrence clusters appeared linked to parvovirus B19, influenza, CMV and Epstein-Barr virus. A further reported finding was that TCR beta sequences accurately predicted the HLA-A and HLA-B alleles for most subjects in the first cohort. In a later analysis, TCR association rates were found to vary across HLA loci, with the most associated TCRs seen for DRB1 alleles and the fewest for HLA-C alleles. Compared with the approximately 710-donor mean, donors in an Asian-associated ancestry cluster had fewer N-insertions in productive TCRs, according to a later genetic analysis. While some public TCRs were present in many individuals, most TCR sequences turned up only very rarely across donors. In vitro tests confirmed that three of the cytomegalovirus-associated TCR beta chains recognize cytomegalovirus antigens. Because HLA typing was missing for some donors at each locus, association tests included only the typed subset. In a later analysis, HLA-associated TCR beta chains were found to be more clonally expanded and to have lower generation probabilities than equally common non-associated chains. Roughly uniform sequencing depth across donors was assumed in presence/absence analyses, although this assumption may not hold. When HLA alleles, especially DR and DQ, strongly co-occurred, TCR associations were difficult to assign to individual alleles. A later genetic analysis associated a missense DCLRE1C variant with V-gene and J-gene trimming of TCR beta chains, and an independent cohort replicated the association. Specific HLA alleles were associated with 15,000 to 20,000 TCR beta sequences at a false discovery rate of 0.05 in a later analysis. An earlier analysis of approximately 600 of the donors showed that most TCR beta V segments appeared in productive rearrangements either about 90% or about 30% of the time, which broadly matched IMGT annotations. The study gave a list of over 150 TCR beta chains associated with cytomegalovirus.

Libraries were prepared through the immunoSEQ multiplex PCR assay. For the multiplex PCR, a mixture combining 60 forward primers for TCR Vbeta segments and 13 reverse primers for TCR Jbeta segments was used. Amplification of the CDR3 region of rearranged TCR beta genes was performed with a multiplex PCR assay on genomic DNA. The amplified TCR beta libraries were sequenced on the Illumina HiSeq System as 87-base-pair reads. Turning to the authors' computational methods: Across the 670 or so repertoires, a later analysis counted tens of millions of unique TCR beta chains, some 11 million of which were shared by at least two donors. Raw reads were error-corrected and collapsed into unique sequences with a nearest-neighbor algorithm that merged closely related sequences to remove PCR and sequencing errors. To assign V, D and J gene segments, CDR3 sequences were aligned to IMGT reference sequences. Each retained sequence needed at least a six-nucleotide match to both a V gene segment and a J gene segment. Rearrangements were called productive when the CDR3 lacked stop codons and stayed in frame with V and J; all others were non-productive. Following IMGT convention, CDR3 was defined as the stretch from the second conserved V-encoded cysteine up to the conserved J-encoded phenylalanine. In an earlier analysis of just under 600 of the donors, sequences lacking an unambiguous match to a single V gene segment were excluded. In an earlier analysis of about 590 of the donors, a V segment was called functional when productive rearrangements were above 56.7%, and segregating when the standard deviation between donors exceeded 5%. A statistical classification framework was built for diagnosing cytomegalovirus status from the catalog of TCR beta chain sequences. V and J gene assignment, in a later analysis, came from comparing TCR nucleotide sequences with IMGT/GENE-DB human TR gene sequences. In a later analysis, CDR3 sequences and most-parsimonious VDJ recombination scenarios were assigned using the TCRdist pipeline. In a later analysis, every TCR beta chain was defined by the combination of its CDR3 amino acid sequence and its V-gene family, and reads without a unique V-gene family were dropped. A later analysis removed nearly 600 highly shared, low-generation-probability nucleotide sequences to deal with suspected cross-contamination and a sequencing artifact. A later analysis calculated a clonal expansion index for each public chain from normalized within-repertoire ranks of inferred template counts. In a later analysis, generation probabilities were computed using a VDJ recombination model fitted to out-of-frame rearrangements, and the results were checked against IGoR. Hypergeometric tests were used in a later analysis to score TCR-TCR, TCR-HLA and TCR-CMV co-occurrence, with a repertoire-size bias correction applied to the TCR pairs. False discovery rates were estimated in a later analysis by permuting HLA or CMV assignments 20 times. In a later analysis, co-occurring TCRs were grouped with DBSCAN, and TCRdist sequence similarity was added when clustering was performed within HLA-allele-positive subsets. Repertoires with fewer than 30,000 or more than 120,000 public chains were left out of co-occurrence clustering, as were five repertoires with anomalous nucleotide sharing. In its TCRdb copy, this immuneACCESS table keeps in-frame sequences only and misses some clones. Where compared with another copy, unresolved V genes explain less than half of these, and the others have no known cause. The V and J calls and the clone size are those of that table, but D and trimming were determined from the DNA. The sample table on file contains about 200,000 clones. About 6.5% of the sample rests with the top ten.

To note about this clone: This receptor's antigen is unknown.

The cohort comprised 710 or so healthy bone marrow donors. Cohort members were all nominally healthy when sampled, although unrecorded immune exposures were likely present. The donor tested CMV seronegative and was one of the 352 seronegative cohort members. A peripheral blood sample was provided by each donor, and peripheral blood mononuclear cells were used for TCR beta sequencing. The Qiagen DNeasy Blood Extraction Kit was used to extract genomic DNA from the blood cell samples. Its CDR3 holds 14 amino acids, cysteine through phenylalanine. The read is trimmed to its CDR3 DNA, 42 bases read in frame from base 1. Taken from the germline V gene, the CDR1 and CDR2 loops are SGDLS and YYNGEE. V loses 0 bases of germline sequence and J loses 9 bases, and the interval between the two ends is 13 bases.

This receptor was obtained from a man under 40 in good health and CMV-seronegative. The sample comprised PBMCs. The sequence is built from TRBV9 and TRBJ1-3, with a tentative D gene TRBD1 over 5 matching bases. At the DNA level, the sequence is TGTGCCAGCAGCGTAGCTACGGGGGGAGCCACCATATATTTT. Its product reads: CASSVATGGATIYF.